The entry below gives a single T cell receptor beta chain sequence along with its context. The antigen is undetermined. The sequenced template was RNA, covering the TCR beta CDR3 region. Second-round multiplex PCR came after first-round RT-PCR with HTBI primers. TCRdb re-called the multiplex PCR reads through MiXCR, storing one row per CDR3 protein. Of hundreds of thousands of distinct CDR3 sequences detected, 20% to 25% appear once; the ten largest clones hold about 6.6%. The data belong to a study of Graves' ophthalmopathy and Graves' hyperthyroidism. Study findings and constraints: A classifier, a 13-signature model, separated ophthalmopathy from stable hyperthyroidism with about 88% sensitivity and 81.08% specificity.

The CDR3 totals 15 residues. Trimming took 8 bases from V and 2 from J, leaving 18 bases between them. The TCR was taken from a young woman with stable Graves' hyperthyroidism. Some clones in this sample may be carry-over from other donors' samples. Sequencing was done on a sample of peripheral blood. This rearrangement joins TRBV12-3 or TRBV12-4 to TRBJ2-5; tentatively, D is TRBD1 or TRBD2 (5 bases each). The CDR3 DNA reads as TGTGCCAGCTCACGGGACGGATTCGCTCAAGAGACCCAGTACTTC. Translated: CASSRDGFAQETQYF.